The entry below describes one T cell receptor beta chain. Its antigen remains undetermined. The sample holds no much larger clone one base away, and base qualities are not on file. The library came from the immunoSEQ multiplex PCR assay. For the multiplex PCR, a mixture combining 60 forward primers for TCR Vbeta segments and 13 reverse primers for TCR Jbeta segments was used. The CDR3 region of rearranged TCR beta genes was amplified from genomic DNA by a multiplex PCR assay. Amplified TCR beta libraries were sequenced as 87-base-pair reads on the Illumina HiSeq System. In the source study's methods: A later analysis tallied tens of millions of unique TCR beta chains across the 640 or so repertoires, and some 10 million of those chains were shared by two or more donors. Raw reads were error-corrected and collapsed into unique sequences with a nearest-neighbor algorithm that merged closely related sequences to remove PCR and sequencing errors. To assign V, D and J gene segments, CDR3 sequences were aligned to IMGT reference sequences. For a sequence to be retained, a match of at least six nucleotides to both a V gene segment and a J gene segment was required. A rearrangement counted as productive if the CDR3 had no stop codons and remained in frame with V and J, and every other rearrangement counted as non-productive. CDR3 was defined according to IMGT convention as the region running from the second conserved V-encoded cysteine to the conserved J-encoded phenylalanine. The earlier analysis of 500 to 650 of the donors excluded any sequence lacking an unambiguous match to a single V gene segment. In an earlier analysis of several hundred of the donors, V segments were called functional above 56.7% productive rearrangements and were called segregating when the between-donor standard deviation exceeded 5%. A statistical classification framework was built to diagnose cytomegalovirus status from the catalog of TCR beta chain sequences. A later analysis assigned V and J genes by comparing TCR nucleotide sequences with IMGT/GENE-DB human TR gene sequences. Using the TCRdist pipeline, a later analysis assigned CDR3 sequences along with most-parsimonious VDJ recombination scenarios. In a later analysis, each TCR beta chain was defined by its CDR3 amino acid sequence together with its V-gene family, and reads lacking a unique V-gene family were excluded. As a way to deal with suspected cross-contamination and a sequencing artifact, a later analysis dropped hundreds of nucleotide sequences that were highly shared and had low generation probability. For each public chain, a later analysis derived a clonal expansion index from normalized ranks of inferred template counts within each repertoire. Generation probabilities in a later analysis came from a VDJ recombination model fitted to out-of-frame rearrangements, and those results were checked against IGoR. In a later analysis, TCR-TCR, TCR-HLA and TCR-CMV co-occurrence was scored with hypergeometric tests, and a repertoire-size bias correction was applied to TCR pairs. In a later analysis, false discovery rates were estimated by permuting HLA or CMV assignments 20 times. In a later analysis, co-occurring TCRs were grouped using DBSCAN, and TCRdist sequence similarity was added for clustering within HLA-allele-positive subsets. Repertoires with fewer than 30,000 or more than 120,000 public chains were left out of co-occurrence clustering, as were five repertoires with anomalous nucleotide sharing. TCRdb's version of the immuneACCESS table is confined to in-frame rearrangements and falls short of the full clone set. An unresolved V gene accounts for under half of the shortfall where checked; the remainder is of unknown origin. That table supplies the V and J calls and clone size; D and trimming were determined from the DNA. The sample yields around 170,000 clones; 80% were counted once. The top ten clones comprise 1.4% of the sample.

This sample stems from a study of cytomegalovirus exposure and HLA in healthy donors (dated by TCRdb to the late 2010s). Regarding the complete study: An earlier analysis of around 600 of the donors reported 250 to 300 Gb of sequence data and more than 90 million unique TCR beta sequences from around 200 million T cells. An early release that covered some 640 HLA-typed donors contained approximately 300 gigabases of sequencing data and tens of millions of unique TCR sequences. Because of strong linkage in the cohort, four or five DR-DQ haplotypes were treated as single units for association and clustering. To predict cytomegalovirus infection status, the study combined high-throughput TCR immunosequencing, statistical association of individual TCRs with disease status, and machine learning. Among some 410 genotyped donors of the cohort, an average of roughly 230,000 unique TCR beta nucleotide sequences was sequenced per donor, of which 15% to 20% were non-productive. Donor age, sex, ethnicity and CMV serostatus were compiled alongside the repertoire data. The study aimed to test whether signatures of past pathogen exposure could be identified by cataloging public T cell receptors. Of the 300 to 500 genotyped donors, 75% to 85% were placed in the genetic ancestry cluster associated with self-reported Caucasian donors. Every discovery cohort repertoire had been produced on one sequencing platform. A separate validation cohort of approximately 120 different subjects was used in addition to the approximately 610-subject first cohort. Rather than drawing on any new phenotypic data, the later analysis identified candidate immune exposures from TCR beta sequences and the way those sequences occurred across donors. Class I and class II HLA loci were covered by the typing at four-digit resolution. A later genetic analysis took genome-wide SNP genotypes for about 55% of the 666 donors and used that subset as a discovery cohort. An earlier analysis of 587 of the donors used high-throughput TCR beta sequencing to judge whether each TCR beta V gene segment behaved as functional or pseudogenic. A later analysis re-analyzed previously published TCR beta repertoires from 650 to 800 donors and added high-resolution HLA genotyping to study TCR occurrence patterns. Typing coverage differed by locus: A, B, C, DRB1 and DQB1 were typed in about 629-630 donors, DQA1 in 500 to 550, DPA1 in over 600, and DPB1 in 400 to 480. The study profiled the T cell repertoires of 666 subjects by immunosequencing and related them to cytomegalovirus serostatus. Summary of the overall study and its limitations: Most TCR sequences were observed very rarely across donors, whereas some public TCRs were present in many individuals. A further reported finding was that TCR beta sequences accurately predicted the HLA-A and HLA-B alleles for most subjects in the first cohort. Most CMV-associated TCR beta chains appeared to be HLA-restricted in a later analysis, and the HLA associations seemed to be driven largely by CMV exposure. The sequencing pipeline was judged likely to have produced a cluster of highly shared sequence variants as a technical artifact. A few of the identified cytomegalovirus-associated TCR beta chains were confirmed in vitro to be specific for cytomegalovirus antigens. Linkage disequilibrium might explain the correlated functional status among segregating V segments, but an unknown experimental factor could not be ruled out. A later analysis found that HLA-associated TCR beta chains were more clonally expanded and had lower generation probabilities than equally common non-associated chains. Immune exposure information for the cohort was limited to CMV serostatus. Because the 87-base-pair reads could not distinguish some IMGT-functional V segments, including TRBV6-2 and TRBV6-3, those segments were excluded. When HLA alleles, especially DR and DQ, strongly co-occurred, TCR associations were difficult to assign to individual alleles. A later analysis associated about 17,000 TCR beta sequences with specific HLA alleles at a false discovery rate of 0.05. According to a later analysis, TCR association rates differed among HLA loci, with DRB1 alleles showing the most associated TCRs and HLA-C alleles showing the fewest. In a later genetic analysis, fewer N-insertions in productive TCRs were reported among donors in an Asian-associated ancestry cluster than the approximately 670-donor mean. Presence/absence analyses assumed roughly uniform sequencing depth across donors, an assumption that may not hold. The study listed 150 to 200 TCR beta chains as associated with cytomegalovirus. Broadly in line with IMGT annotations, most TCR beta V segments showed up in productive rearrangements about 90% or about 30% of the time in an earlier analysis of approximately 600 of the donors. Several of the top co-occurrence clusters appeared to be linked to parvovirus B19, influenza, CMV and Epstein-Barr virus, according to a later analysis. Because some donors lacked HLA typing at each locus, the association tests relied only on the typed subset. This cohort had only TCR beta chains sequenced, and the lack of alpha or paired-chain data limited which features could be detected. Because counts were too low, more than 15 rarely observed V segments, including chromosome 9 orphons, were left out of the earlier analysis of about 500 of the donors. It was suggested by the authors that the approach could potentially be generalized to other disease states and immunological phenotypes. A later genetic analysis associated a missense DCLRE1C variant with V-gene and J-gene trimming of TCR beta chains, and an independent cohort replicated the association. The classifier was reported to diagnose cytomegalovirus status with high specificity and sensitivity in both the original cohort and the validation cohort.

The cohort was made up of roughly 670 healthy bone marrow donors. At the time of sampling, all cohort members were nominally healthy, though unrecorded immune exposures were likely present. The donor was CMV seropositive and was included in the group of some 290 seropositive cohort members. Each donor provided a peripheral blood sample, and peripheral blood mononuclear cells were used for TCR beta sequencing. The Qiagen DNeasy Blood Extraction Kit was used to extract genomic DNA from the blood cell samples. Taken from cysteine to phenylalanine, the CDR3 has 15 residues. Of all the DNA, just the CDR3 is kept, 45 bases in frame from base 1. V and J lose 0 bases and 4 bases, and a span of 12 bases separates them. The germline V gene gives CDR1 as MGHRA and CDR2 as YSYEKL.

The source material was PBMCs. This receptor was obtained from a girl between 10 and 17 years old in good health and CMV-seropositive. The sequence joins TRBV4-1 to TRBJ2-5; TRBD2 could be the D gene, as 6 bases match. The CDR3 in this case is CASSQEPTRTETQYF. The sequence in DNA is TGCGCCAGCAGCCAAGAGCCGACTAGGACAGAGACCCAGTACTTC.